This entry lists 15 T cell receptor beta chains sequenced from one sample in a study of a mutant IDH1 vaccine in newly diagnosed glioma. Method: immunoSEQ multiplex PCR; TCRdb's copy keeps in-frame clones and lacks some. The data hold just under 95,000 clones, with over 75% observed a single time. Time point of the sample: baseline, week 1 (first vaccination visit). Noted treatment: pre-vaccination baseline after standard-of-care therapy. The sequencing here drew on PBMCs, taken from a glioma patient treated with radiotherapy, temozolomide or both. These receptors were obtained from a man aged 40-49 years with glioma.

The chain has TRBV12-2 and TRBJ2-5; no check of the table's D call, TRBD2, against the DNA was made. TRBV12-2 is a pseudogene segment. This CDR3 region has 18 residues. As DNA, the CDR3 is TGTGCAAGTCGCTTAGGGATGGGGGAGGGGCAGGCGGCAGAGACCCAGTACTTC. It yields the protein CASRLGMGEGQAAETQYF.

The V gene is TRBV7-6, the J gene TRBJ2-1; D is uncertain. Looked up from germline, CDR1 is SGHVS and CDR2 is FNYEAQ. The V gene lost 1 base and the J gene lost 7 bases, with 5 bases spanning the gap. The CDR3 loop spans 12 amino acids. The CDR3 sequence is CASSLGRNEQFF. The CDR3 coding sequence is TGTGCCAGCAGCTTAGGGAGAAATGAGCAGTTCTTC. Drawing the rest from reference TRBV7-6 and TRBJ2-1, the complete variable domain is GAGVSQSPRYKVTKRGQDVALRCDPISGHVSLYWYRQALGQGPEFLTYFNYEAQQDKSGLPNDRFSAERPEGSISTLTIQRTEQRDSAMYRCASSLGRNEQFFGPGTRLTVL.

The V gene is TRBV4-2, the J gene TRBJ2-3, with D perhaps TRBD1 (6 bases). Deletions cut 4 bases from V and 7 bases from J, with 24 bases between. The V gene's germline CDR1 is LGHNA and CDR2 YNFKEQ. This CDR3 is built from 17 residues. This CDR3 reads CASSPDGQGGAVYTQYF. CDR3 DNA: TGTGCCAGCAGCCCGGATGGGCAAGGGGGAGCCGTATATACGCAGTATTTT.

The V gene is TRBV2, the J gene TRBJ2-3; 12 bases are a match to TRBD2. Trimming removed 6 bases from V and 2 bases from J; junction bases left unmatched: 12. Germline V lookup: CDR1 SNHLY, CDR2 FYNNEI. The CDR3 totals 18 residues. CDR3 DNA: TGTGCCAGCAGACGACTAGCGGGGGACCCAACCGACACAGATACGCAGTATTTT. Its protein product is CASRRLAGDPTDTDTQYF.

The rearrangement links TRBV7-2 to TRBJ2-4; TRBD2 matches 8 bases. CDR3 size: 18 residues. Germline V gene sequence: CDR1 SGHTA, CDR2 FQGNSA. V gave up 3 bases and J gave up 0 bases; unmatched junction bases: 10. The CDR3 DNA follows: TGTGCCAGCAGCTTTTTACGCGCGGGGGGCATAGCCAAAAACATTCAGTACTTC. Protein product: CASSFLRAGGIAKNIQYF.

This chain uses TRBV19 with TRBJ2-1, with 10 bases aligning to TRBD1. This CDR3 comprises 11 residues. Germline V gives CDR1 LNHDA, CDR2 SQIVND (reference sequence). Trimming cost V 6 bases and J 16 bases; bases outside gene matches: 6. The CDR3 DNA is TGTGCCAGTAGAGACAGGGGGCTTGGATTCTTC. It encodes CASRDRGLGFF.

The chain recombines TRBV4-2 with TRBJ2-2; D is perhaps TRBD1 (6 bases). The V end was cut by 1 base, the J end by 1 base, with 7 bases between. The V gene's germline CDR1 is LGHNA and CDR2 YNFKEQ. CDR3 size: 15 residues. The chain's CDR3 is CASSQVTGNTGELFF. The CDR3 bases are TGTGCCAGCAGCCAAGTGACAGGGAACACCGGGGAGCTGTTTTTT.

The CDR3 DNA follows: TGTGCCACCGGGCAGGGTCGGACAGATACGCAGTATTTT. Residues: CATGQGRTDTQYF. The rearrangement joins TRBV15 to TRBJ2-3, with D possibly matching TRBD1 (5 bases). Germline V gives CDR1 LNHNV, CDR2 YYDKDF (reference sequence). Trimming cost V 8 bases and J 3 bases, with 12 bases left between them. This CDR3 is 13 amino acids long.

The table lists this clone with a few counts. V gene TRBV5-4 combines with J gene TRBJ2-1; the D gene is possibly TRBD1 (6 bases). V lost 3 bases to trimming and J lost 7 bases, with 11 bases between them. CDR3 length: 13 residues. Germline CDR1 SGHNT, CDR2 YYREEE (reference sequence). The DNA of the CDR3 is TGTGCCAGCAGCTGGGACAATGAGAATGAGCAGTTCTTC. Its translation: CASSWDNENEQFF.

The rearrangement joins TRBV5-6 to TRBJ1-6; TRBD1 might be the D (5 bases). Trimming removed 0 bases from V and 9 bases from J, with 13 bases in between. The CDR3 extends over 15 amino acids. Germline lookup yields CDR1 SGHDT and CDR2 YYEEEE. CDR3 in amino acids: CASSLGWDAGSPLHF. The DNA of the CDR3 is TGTGCCAGCAGCTTGGGCTGGGACGCGGGTTCACCCCTCCACTTT. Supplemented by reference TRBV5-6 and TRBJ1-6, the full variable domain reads DAGVTQSPTHLIKTRGQQVTLRCSPKSGHDTVSWYQQALGQGPQFIFQYYEEEERQRGNFPDRFSGHQFPNYSSELNVNALLLGDSALYLCASSLGWDAGSPLHFGNGTRLTVT.

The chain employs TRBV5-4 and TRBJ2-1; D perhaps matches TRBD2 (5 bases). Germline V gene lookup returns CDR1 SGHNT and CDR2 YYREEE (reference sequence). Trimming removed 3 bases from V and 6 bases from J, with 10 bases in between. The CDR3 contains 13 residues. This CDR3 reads CASSSSLGNEQFF. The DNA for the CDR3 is TGTGCCAGCAGCTCATCACTAGGCAATGAGCAGTTCTTC.

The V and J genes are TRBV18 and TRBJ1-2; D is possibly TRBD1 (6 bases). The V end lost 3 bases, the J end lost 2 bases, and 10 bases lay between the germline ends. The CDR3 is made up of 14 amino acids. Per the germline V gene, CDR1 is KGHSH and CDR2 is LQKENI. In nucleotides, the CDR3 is TGTGCCAGCTCACCTAGCGGACAGAACTATGGCTACACCTTC. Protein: CASSPSGQNYGYTF. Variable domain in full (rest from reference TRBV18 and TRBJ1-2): NAGVMQNPRHLVRRRGQEARLRCSPMKGHSHVYWYRQLPEEGLKFMVYLQKENIIDESGMPKERFSAEFPKEGPSILRIQQVVRGDSAAYFCASSPSGQNYGYTFGSGTRLTVV.

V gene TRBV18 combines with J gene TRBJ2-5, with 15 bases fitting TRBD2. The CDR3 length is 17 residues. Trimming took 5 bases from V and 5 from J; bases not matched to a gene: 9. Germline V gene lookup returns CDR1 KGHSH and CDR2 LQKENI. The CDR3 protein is CASSTWTSGRDRETQYF. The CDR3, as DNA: TGTGCCAGCTCAACATGGACTAGCGGGAGGGATCGGGAGACCCAGTACTTC.

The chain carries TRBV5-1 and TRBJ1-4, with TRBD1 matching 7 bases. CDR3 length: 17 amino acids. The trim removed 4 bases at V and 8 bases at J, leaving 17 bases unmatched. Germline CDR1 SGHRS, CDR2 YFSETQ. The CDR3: CASSPRGATGTIEKLFF. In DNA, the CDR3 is TGCGCCAGCAGCCCCAGGGGGGCCACAGGGACGATCGAAAAACTGTTTTTT.

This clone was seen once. Here the CDR3 reads CASSDSGQGKNIQYF. In nucleotides, the CDR3 is TGTGCCAGCAGCGACTCCGGACAGGGGAAAAACATTCAGTACTTC. The V and J genes are TRBV28 and TRBJ2-4, with TRBD1 identical over 9 bases. The V gene end was trimmed by 6 bases and the J gene end by 4 bases; junction bases not matched to a gene: 7. This CDR3 region has 15 residues. CDR1 and CDR2 (germline): MDHEN, SYDVKM.